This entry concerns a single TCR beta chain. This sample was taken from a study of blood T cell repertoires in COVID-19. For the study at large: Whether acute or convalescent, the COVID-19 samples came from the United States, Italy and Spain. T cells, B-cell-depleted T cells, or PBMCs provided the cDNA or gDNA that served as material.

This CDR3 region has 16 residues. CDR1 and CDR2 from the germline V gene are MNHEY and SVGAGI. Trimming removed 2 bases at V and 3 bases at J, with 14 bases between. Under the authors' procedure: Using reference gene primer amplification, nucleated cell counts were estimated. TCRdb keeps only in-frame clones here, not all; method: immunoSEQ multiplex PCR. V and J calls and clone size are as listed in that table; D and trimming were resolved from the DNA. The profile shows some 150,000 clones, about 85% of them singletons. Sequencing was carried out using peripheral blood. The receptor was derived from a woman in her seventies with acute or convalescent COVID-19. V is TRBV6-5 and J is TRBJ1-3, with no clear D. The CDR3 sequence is CASSYGGGELGNTIYF. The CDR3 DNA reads TGTGCCAGCAGTTACGGAGGCGGAGAGCTTGGAAACACCATATATTTT.